What follows are 25 T cell receptor beta chains derived from one specimen sequenced in a study of cytomegalovirus exposure and HLA in healthy donors. PCR primers comprised 60 Vbeta and 13 Jbeta primers. Produced via immunoSEQ multiplex PCR; TCRdb's table is partial and in-frame only. Of around 140,000 clones in the sample, about 61% were seen once. The sample comprised PBMCs. The receptors stem from a male donor in good health and CMV-seronegative.

V and J are TRBV11-2 and TRBJ1-5, with D possibly TRBD1 on 5 matching bases. In germline, CDR1 is SGHAT, CDR2 FQNNGV. Trimming pared 1 base from V and 5 bases from J, leaving 12 bases between. This CDR3 has 15 amino acids. CDR3 amino acids: CASSLVGQGHQPQHF. CDR3 coding DNA: TGTGCCAGCAGCTTAGTAGGTCAGGGTCATCAGCCCCAGCATTTT.

This clone was detected a few times. The V call is TRBV30, the J call TRBJ2-7; 8 positions match TRBD1. CDR3 length: 14 amino acids. Per germline, CDR1 GTSNPN and CDR2 SVGIG (reference sequence). V gave up 2 bases and J gave up 4 bases; unmatched junction bases: 7. CDR3 in amino acids: CAWSSGTGLYEQYF. The CDR3 bases are TGTGCCTGGAGTTCGGGGACAGGCCTTTACGAGCAGTACTTC. The full variable domain, its missing parts supplied by reference TRBV30 and TRBJ2-7, is SQTIHQWPATLVQPVGSPLSLECTVEGTSNPNLYWYRQAAGRGLQLLFYSVGIGQISSEVPQNLSASRPQDRQFILSSKKLLLSDSGFYLCAWSSGTGLYEQYFGPGTRLTVT.

The V call is TRBV19, the J call TRBJ2-2; TRBD1 is a possible D gene (6 bases). Germline V gene data show CDR1 as LNHDA and CDR2 as SQIVND (reference sequence). V lost 7 bases, J lost 0 bases, and 9 bases lay in between. CDR3 size: 14 residues. The CDR3 DNA sequence: TGTGCCAGTACGAGGACAGCGAACACCGGGGAGCTGTTTTTT. It codes for CASTRTANTGELFF.

The CDR3 reads CAISESDRTYEQYF. The DNA for the CDR3 is TGTGCCATCAGTGAGTCGGACAGGACTTACGAGCAGTACTTC. The chain links TRBV10-3 to TRBJ2-7; 7 bases match TRBD1. Germline loops: CDR1 ENHRY, CDR2 SYGVKD. This CDR3 comprises 14 residues. V lost 0 bases and J lost 4; bases outside the gene matches: 3.

The chain joins TRBV5-4 to TRBJ2-5, with TRBD2 matching 7 bases. After removal of 0 bases from V and 4 bases from J, the junction contained 6 bases not matched to a gene. CDR1 is SGHNT, CDR2 YYREEE, per germline (reference sequence). The CDR3 has 15 residues. The CDR3 coding sequence is TGTGCCAGCAGCTTGGTTGGTAGCGGGCGAGAGACCCAGTACTTC. Translated, it gives CASSLVGSGRETQYF.

This clone showed up just a few times. The sample holds other DNA sequences that translate to the same CDR3. The chain links TRBV18 to TRBJ2-5; 7 bases line up with TRBD2. The CDR3 extends over 15 amino acids. The germline CDR1 and CDR2 sequences are KGHSH and LQKENI. J was trimmed by 4 bases and V by 2 bases; bases with no gene match: 7. The CDR3 nucleotides are TGTGCCAGCTCACCATACGCACTAGCGAGAGAGACCCAGTACTTC. It is translated as CASSPYALARETQYF.

This chain links TRBV5-8 with TRBJ2-7, with TRBD1 identical over 7 bases. This CDR3 contains 16 residues. CDR1 and CDR2 (germline): SGHTS, YDEGEE. J lost 1 base, V lost 4 bases, and 11 bases had no gene match. The CDR3 reads CASSKPLTGPSYEQYF. The DNA of the CDR3 is TGTGCCAGCAGCAAACCTTTGACAGGGCCATCCTACGAGCAGTACTTC.

The chain is built from TRBV9 and TRBJ1-6; D might be TRBD1 (6 bases). The CDR3 is 14 residues long. The V end lost 4 bases, the J end lost 10 bases, and 15 bases lay between the germline ends. Looked up from germline, CDR1 is SGDLS and CDR2 is YYNGEE. DNA for the CDR3: TGTGCCAGCAGCCCTCAGGGGATAGACTCACCCCTCCACTTT. Translation: CASSPQGIDSPLHF. Full variable domain (outside the CDR3, taken from reference TRBV9 and TRBJ1-6): DSGVTQTPKHLITATGQRVTLRCSPRSGDLSVYWYQQSLDQGLQFLIQYYNGEERAKGNILERFSAQQFPDLHSELNLSSLELGDSALYFCASSPQGIDSPLHFGNGTRLTVT.

V is TRBV15 and J is TRBJ2-1; 7 positions match TRBD2. V was pared by 0 bases and J by 3 bases, with 2 bases of the junction left unmatched. Germline CDR1 LNHNV, CDR2 YYDKDF (reference sequence). The CDR3 is made up of 15 amino acids. CDR3 amino acids: CATSREAGNYNEQFF. DNA for the CDR3: TGTGCCACCAGCAGAGAAGCGGGGAACTACAATGAGCAGTTCTTC.

V gene TRBV28 combines with J gene TRBJ1-5, with D possibly matching TRBD1 (6 bases). Per the germline V gene, CDR1 is MDHEN and CDR2 is SYDVKM. This CDR3 region has 16 residues. Trimming took off 7 bases at V and 3 bases at J, with 19 bases between the two ends. For the CDR3, the DNA is TGTGCCAGCATCCCTGCGGGGGGCAGGTCCAATCAGCCCCAGCATTTT. It is translated as CASIPAGGRSNQPQHF.

The CDR3 coding sequence is TGTGCCAGCACTCTCATCCGGGGGCAGGGGGGCAATGAGCAGTTCTTC. This encodes CASTLIRGQGGNEQFF. The genes are TRBV27 and TRBJ2-1, with a weak D call TRBD1 (7 bases). This CDR3 region has 16 residues. With 7 bases removed from V and 6 bases from J, the gap between germline ends came to 22 bases. Germline-derived CDR1 and CDR2 are MNHEY and SMNVEV (reference sequence).

The rearrangement joins TRBV28 to TRBJ2-7, with 8 bases lining up with TRBD1. Germline-derived CDR1 and CDR2 are MDHEN and SYDVKM. V lost 8 bases and J lost 6; bases outside the gene matches: 6. The CDR3 length is 12 residues. For the CDR3, the DNA is TGTGCCAGCGGCGCACAGGGGGTCGAGCAGTACTTC. Translating it yields CASGAQGVEQYF.

The chain is built from TRBV7-8 and TRBJ2-7, with 8 nucleotides matching TRBD1. The ends lost 8 bases at V and 7 bases at J; junction bases unmatched: 13. This CDR3 is built from 14 residues. The germline gives CDR1 SGHVS, CDR2 FQNEAQ. CDR3 amino acids: CASESGQAVGEQYF. DNA of the CDR3: TGTGCCAGCGAATCGGGACAGGCCGTAGGGGAGCAGTACTTC.

The chain couples TRBV4-2 to TRBJ2-3; 12 nucleotides line up with TRBD2. The germline gives CDR1 LGHNA, CDR2 YNFKEQ. The CDR3 sequence is 20 residues long. With V trimmed by 0 bases and J by 0 bases, 10 bases remained unmatched. The CDR3 DNA follows: TGTGCCAGCAGCCAAGATAAGACTAGCGGGGGCCCTCCTAGCACAGATACGCAGTATTTT. This translates into CASSQDKTSGGPPSTDTQYF.

The rearrangement joins TRBV18 to TRBJ2-7; D remains unclear. This CDR3 is 13 amino acids long. V was trimmed by 3 bases and J by 3 bases, leaving 9 bases between them. The germline gives CDR1 KGHSH, CDR2 LQKENI. The CDR3 is CASSPSRDYEQYF. Here the CDR3 DNA reads TGTGCCAGCTCACCCTCTAGAGACTACGAGCAGTACTTC. Full variable domain (rest looked up from reference TRBV18 and TRBJ2-7): NAGVMQNPRHLVRRRGQEARLRCSPMKGHSHVYWYRQLPEEGLKFMVYLQKENIIDESGMPKERFSAEFPKEGPSILRIQQVVRGDSAAYFCASSPSRDYEQYFGPGTRLTVT.

The CDR3 bases are TGTGCCAGCAGTTACTGGGGACAGAACTATGGCTACACCTTC. The encoded protein is CASSYWGQNYGYTF. The rearrangement links TRBV6-5 to TRBJ1-2; 7 bases line up with TRBD1. The germline V gene encodes CDR1 MNHEY and CDR2 SVGAGI. Germline trimming cut 1 base from V and 2 bases from J; bases unmatched to any gene: 1. The CDR3 spans 14 residues.

This clone is a singleton in its sample. V and J are TRBV7-9 and TRBJ1-4; no reliable D call. This CDR3 is 14 amino acids long. Looked up from germline, CDR1 is SEHNR and CDR2 is FQNEAQ (reference sequence). With 0 bases removed from V and 10 bases from J, the gap between germline ends came to 12 bases. CDR3 nucleotide sequence: TGTGCCAGCAGCTTAGCGAGGGCAGGTCCAAAACTGTTTTTT. Its translation is CASSLARAGPKLFF.

This clone was picked up a small number of times. The rearrangement uses TRBV27 and TRBJ2-2, with 10 positions matching TRBD2. CDR3 length: 17 amino acids. V lost 3 bases to trimming and J lost 3 bases; unmatched junction nucleotides: 7. Germline V gene lookup returns CDR1 MNHEY and CDR2 SMNVEV (reference sequence). CDR3 residues: CASSFLPSGGYTGELFF. CDR3 nucleotide sequence: TGTGCCAGCAGTTTTCTTCCTAGCGGGGGATACACCGGGGAGCTGTTTTTT.

This rearrangement joins TRBV27 to TRBJ1-3, with TRBD1 identical over 7 bases. The germline gives CDR1 MNHEY, CDR2 SMNVEV (reference sequence). This CDR3 comprises 16 residues. The V and J ends lost 6 bases and 4 bases, in that order; junction bases with no gene match: 12. The CDR3 bases are TGTGCCAGCAGGGCTTCCACAGGGGCGCCCGGAAACACCATATATTTT. Translation gives CASRASTGAPGNTIYF.

This clone has just one count. An end of the junction does not agree with germline; a read error may underlie this. The chain has TRBV30 and TRBJ1-2, with TRBD1 matching 7 bases. CDR1 is GTSNPN, CDR2 SVGIG, per germline (reference sequence). CDR3 length: 15 residues. The CDR3: CAWEGTVGSNYGYPF. The CDR3, as DNA: TGTGCCTGGGAGGGGACAGTGGGTTCTAACTATGGCTACCCCTTC. Looking up the rest from reference TRBV30 and TRBJ1-2 gives the full variable domain: SQTIHQWPATLVQPVGSPLSLECTVEGTSNPNLYWYRQAAGRGLQLLFYSVGIGQISSEVPQNLSASRPQDRQFILSSKKLLLSDSGFYLCAWEGTVGSNYGYPFGSGTRLTVV.

This chain uses TRBV30 with TRBJ1-2, with unresolved D. The V gene lost 0 bases and the J gene lost 8 bases, with 13 bases spanning the gap. The CDR3 sequence is 13 residues long. Germline CDR1 GTSNPN, CDR2 SVGIG (reference sequence). The CDR3 spells CAWSVSGGSGYTF. The CDR3 bases are TGTGCCTGGAGTGTATCGGGTGGCAGCGGCTACACCTTC.

This clone is a singleton in its sample. V gene TRBV6-5 combines with J gene TRBJ2-5, with 8 bases identical to TRBD2. The CDR3 is 16 residues long. V lost 0 bases to trimming and J lost 2 bases; unmatched junction nucleotides: 5. Germline assignment: CDR1 MNHEY and CDR2 SVGAGI. The CDR3 region is CASSYSPAGVQETQYF. The CDR3 nucleotides are TGTGCCAGCAGTTACTCGCCAGCGGGGGTGCAAGAGACCCAGTACTTC.

This clone has more than one count but fewer than ten. This sequence joins TRBV5-4 and TRBJ2-4; maybe TRBD1 (6 bases). The germline V gene has CDR1 SGHNT and CDR2 YYREEE (reference sequence). The germline V and J ends were trimmed by 2 bases and 7 bases, with 10 bases remaining between them. This CDR3 is 13 amino acids long. The CDR3 sequence: CASSLQGSNIQYF. For the CDR3, the DNA is TGTGCCAGCAGCTTACAGGGTTCGAACATTCAGTACTTC.

On this clone itself: One end of the junction varies from germline; a read error may be responsible. The V gene is TRBV7-7, the J gene TRBJ1-1, with 9 bases lining up with TRBD1. Germline CDR1 is SSHAT and CDR2 is FNYEAQ (reference sequence). This CDR3 region has 16 residues. The CDR3 loop is CASSSHTTGGPRGAFF. The CDR3 DNA is TGTGCTAGCAGCTCTCATACTACAGGGGGCCCGAGGGGAGCTTTCTTT.

The chain is built from TRBV7-8 and TRBJ1-2; a weak D match, TRBD1 (5 bases). V lost 1 base to trimming and J lost 2 bases, with 17 bases between them. Germline V gene sequence: CDR1 SGHVS, CDR2 FQNEAQ. The CDR3 is 17 amino acids. CDR3 protein: CASSLEGPGGPNYGYTF. The CDR3 bases are TGTGCCAGCAGCTTAGAGGGACCGGGGGGACCAAACTATGGCTACACCTTC.